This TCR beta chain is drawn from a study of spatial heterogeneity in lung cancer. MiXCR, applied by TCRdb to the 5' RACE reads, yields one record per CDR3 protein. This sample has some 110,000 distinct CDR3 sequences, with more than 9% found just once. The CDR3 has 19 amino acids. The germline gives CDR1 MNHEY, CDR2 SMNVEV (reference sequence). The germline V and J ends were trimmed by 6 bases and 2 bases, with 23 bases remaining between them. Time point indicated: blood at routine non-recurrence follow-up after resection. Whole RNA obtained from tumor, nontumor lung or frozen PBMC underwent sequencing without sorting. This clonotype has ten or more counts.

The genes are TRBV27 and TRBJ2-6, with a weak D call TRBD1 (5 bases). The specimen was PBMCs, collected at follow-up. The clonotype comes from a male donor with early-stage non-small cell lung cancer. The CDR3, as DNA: TGTGCCAGCAGCCCAGGGTGGGCAGAAAGTCTAACTGGGGCCAACGTCCTGACTTTC. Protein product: CASSPGWAESLTGANVLTF.